The clone carrying this TCR beta chain was recorded many times. The antigen is not known. The sorted libraries took 1 million CD4+ or CD8+ T cells. These data originate in a study of neurological immune-mediated disorders. Trimming took off 1 base at V and 4 bases at J, with 9 bases between the two ends. Germline V gene lookup returns CDR1 LGHDT and CDR2 YNNKEL (reference sequence). This CDR3 has 14 amino acids. As for the cDNA, it was generated by 5'RACE with 10-nucleotide random UMIs. MiXCR, applied by TCRdb to the 5' RACE reads, yields one record per CDR3 protein. The data contain over 40,000 distinct CDR3 sequences, roughly 6.3% of them seen just once; the ten biggest clones take up about 0.54%. Study-level points and caveats: The highest TCR clonal expansion occurred in HTLV-1-associated myelopathy; multiple sclerosis fell below healthy controls.

The TCR originated in a woman in her 40s in good health. V and J are TRBV3-1 and TRBJ2-3, with D possibly being TRBD2 (5 bases). Material: CD4+ T cells from blood. CDR3 residues: CASSQAGSADTQYF. The CDR3 DNA reads as TGTGCCAGCAGCCAAGCGGGTAGCGCAGATACGCAGTATTTT.